What follows is one T cell receptor (beta chain) and its context. CDR1 SNHLY and CDR2 FYNNEI come from the germline V gene. The junction had 5 bases not matched to a gene; V was cut back by 8 bases and J by 2 bases. This CDR3 is 14 amino acids long. The study ran its PCR with 60 Vbeta and 13 Jbeta primers. This table comes from immunoSEQ multiplex PCR, and its TCRdb copy is limited to in-frame clones, with some not included. The sample yields about 190,000 clones, roughly 86% seen once. These data come from a study of cytomegalovirus exposure and HLA in healthy donors. The wider study: The study's early data release held around 85 million unique TCRs from HLA-typed donors.

Sequenced: PBMCs. The source is a man in his forties or fifties in good health and CMV-seropositive. The V gene is TRBV2, the J gene TRBJ2-3, with 9 bases aligning to TRBD2. In DNA, the CDR3 is TGTGCCAGCGAGCGGGGGGTTGTCACAGATACGCAGTATTTT. Amino acids: CASERGVVTDTQYF.